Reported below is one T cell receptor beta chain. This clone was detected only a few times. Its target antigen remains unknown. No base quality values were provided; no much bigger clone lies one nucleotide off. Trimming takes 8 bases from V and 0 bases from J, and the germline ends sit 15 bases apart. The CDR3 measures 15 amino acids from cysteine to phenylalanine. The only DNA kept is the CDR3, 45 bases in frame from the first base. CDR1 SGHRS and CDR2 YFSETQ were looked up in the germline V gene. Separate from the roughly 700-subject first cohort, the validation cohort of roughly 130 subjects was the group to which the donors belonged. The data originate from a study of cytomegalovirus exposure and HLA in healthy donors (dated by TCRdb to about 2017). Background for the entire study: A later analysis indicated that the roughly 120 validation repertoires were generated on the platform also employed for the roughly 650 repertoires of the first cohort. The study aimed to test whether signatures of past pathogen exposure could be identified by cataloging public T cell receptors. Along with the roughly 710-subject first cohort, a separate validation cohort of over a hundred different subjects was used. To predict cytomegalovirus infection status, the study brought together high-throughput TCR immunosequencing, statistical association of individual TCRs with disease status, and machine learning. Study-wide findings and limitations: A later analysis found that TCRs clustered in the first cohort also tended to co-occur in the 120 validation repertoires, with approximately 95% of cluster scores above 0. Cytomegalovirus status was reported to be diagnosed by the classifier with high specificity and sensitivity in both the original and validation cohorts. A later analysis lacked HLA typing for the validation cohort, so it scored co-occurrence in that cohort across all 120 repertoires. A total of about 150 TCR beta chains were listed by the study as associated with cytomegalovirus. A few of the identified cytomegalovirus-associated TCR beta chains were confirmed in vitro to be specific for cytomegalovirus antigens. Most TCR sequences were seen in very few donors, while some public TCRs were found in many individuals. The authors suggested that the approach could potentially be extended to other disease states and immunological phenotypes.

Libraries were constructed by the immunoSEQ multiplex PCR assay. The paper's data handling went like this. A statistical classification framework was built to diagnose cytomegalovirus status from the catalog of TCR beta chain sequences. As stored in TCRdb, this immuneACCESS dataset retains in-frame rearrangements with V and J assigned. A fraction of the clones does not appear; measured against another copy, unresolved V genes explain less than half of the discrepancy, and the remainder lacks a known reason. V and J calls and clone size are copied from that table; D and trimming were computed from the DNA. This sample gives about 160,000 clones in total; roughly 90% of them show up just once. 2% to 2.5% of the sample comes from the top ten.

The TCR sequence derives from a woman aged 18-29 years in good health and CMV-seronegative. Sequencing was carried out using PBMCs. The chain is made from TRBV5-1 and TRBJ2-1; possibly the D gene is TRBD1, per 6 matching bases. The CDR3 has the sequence CASSDRTSSYNEQFF. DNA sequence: TGCGCCAGTTCCGACAGGACCAGCTCCTACAATGAGCAGTTCTTC.